Listed here are 13 T cell receptor beta chains from one sample, sequenced in a study of OX40 agonist ivuxolimab in advanced cancers. The data were produced by immunoSEQ multiplex PCR, yet TCRdb's version contains in-frame clones alone and is incomplete. Here the sample spans some 76,000 clones, nearly 95% being singletons. The sequencing used CD4+ or CD8+ T cells sorted from blood, collected in a trial of the OX40 agonist ivuxolimab. Source of these receptors: an adult with an advanced solid tumor such as melanoma, head and neck, liver or kidney cancer.

The J gene is TRBJ2-7, the V gene TRBV29-1; the match to TRBD2 covers 7 bases. CDR3 size: 12 residues. Germline lookup yields CDR1 SQVTM and CDR2 ANQGSEA. The trim removed 4 bases at V and 5 bases at J, leaving 5 bases unmatched. The chain's CDR3 is CSVVRGVHEQYF. The CDR3 nucleotides are TGCAGCGTTGTACGGGGGGTCCACGAGCAGTACTTC.

The genes are TRBV13 and TRBJ1-1; 12 bases are shared with TRBD1. CDR3 length: 16 amino acids. Germline V gives CDR1 PRHDT, CDR2 FYEKMQ (reference sequence). The J segment lost 6 bases and the V segment lost 4 bases, leaving 9 bases of the junction unmatched. Here the CDR3 DNA reads TGTGCCAGCAGCTCTCTGGGACAGGGGGCGCGCTCTGAAGCTTTCTTT. As protein: CASSSLGQGARSEAFF.

There are a few counts of this clone. This sequence joins TRBV19 and TRBJ1-2, with 7 bases aligning to TRBD1. The V and J ends lost 3 bases and 5 bases, in that order; junction bases with no gene match: 18. Germline CDR1 LNHDA, CDR2 SQIVND (reference sequence). The CDR3 extends over 18 amino acids. CDR3 nucleotides: TGTGCCAGTAGTATTCCGACAGGGCTGACAAGAGGAGCATATGGCTACACCTTC. Its protein product is CASSIPTGLTRGAYGYTF. Full variable domain (remainder filled in from reference TRBV19 and TRBJ1-2): DGGITQSPKYLFRKEGQNVTLSCEQNLNHDAMYWYRQDPGQGLRLIYYSQIVNDFQKGDIAEGYSVSREKKESFPLTVTSAQKNPTAFYLCASSIPTGLTRGAYGYTFGSGTRLTVV.

The chain joins TRBV10-3 to TRBJ1-1; 10 positions agree with TRBD1. J gave up 5 bases and V 4 bases, and 10 bases lay outside the gene matches. CDR3 size: 16 residues. Germline loops: CDR1 ENHRY, CDR2 SYGVKD. The CDR3 protein is CAISGDDRGRRTEAFF. CDR3 DNA: TGTGCCATCAGTGGCGACGACAGGGGGCGACGGACTGAAGCTTTCTTT.

The V and J genes are TRBV5-1 and TRBJ1-1; unclear D gene. This CDR3 is built from 12 residues. Germline-derived CDR1 and CDR2 are SGHRS and YFSETQ. Trimming took 2 bases from V and 1 from J, leaving 3 bases between them. The CDR3 DNA sequence: TGCGCCAGCAGCTTATCGAACACTGAAGCTTTCTTT. Translation gives CASSLSNTEAFF.

The chain carries TRBV9 and TRBJ2-7, with 8 bases identical to TRBD2. The V gene's germline CDR1 is SGDLS and CDR2 YYNGEE. V was pared by 3 bases and J by 3 bases, with 5 bases of the junction left unmatched. The CDR3 length is 14 residues. Here the CDR3 reads CASSGPTSGYEQYF. DNA for the CDR3: TGTGCCAGCAGCGGCCCCACTAGCGGCTACGAGCAGTACTTC.

With regard to this clone: At the DNA level, this CDR3 is encoded by other sequences in the same sample as well. This chain joins TRBV29-1 and TRBJ2-1; a weak D match, TRBD2 (5 bases). Trimming pared 4 bases from V and 7 bases from J, leaving 5 bases between. The CDR3 runs 10 residues. Per germline, CDR1 SQVTM and CDR2 ANQGSEA. CDR3 in DNA: TGCAGCGTTGGAGGGAATGAGCAGTTCTTC. The encoded protein is CSVGGNEQFF.

This clone was found a few times. CDR3 bases: TGCGCCAGCAGCGCAGCGAACACTGAAGCTTTCTTT. Protein product: CASSAANTEAFF. The chain combines TRBV5-1 with TRBJ1-1, with D unresolved. Germline V CDR1 and CDR2: SGHRS, YFSETQ. The CDR3 is 12 residues long. The V gene lost 4 bases and the J gene lost 1 base, with 5 bases spanning the gap.

The V gene is TRBV7-8, the J gene TRBJ1-5; D is unresolved. This CDR3 spans 16 amino acids. Germline assignment: CDR1 SGHVS and CDR2 FQNEAQ. V gave up 5 bases and J gave up 5 bases, with 19 bases separating them. In nucleotides, the CDR3 is TGTGCCAGCAGCCACAGCGTGACGGCCGTCGATCAGCCCCAGCATTTT. Translated: CASSHSVTAVDQPQHF.

The V call is TRBV6-4, the J call TRBJ1-6; 11 bases fit TRBD1. This CDR3 spans 15 amino acids. The J segment lost 8 bases and the V segment lost 5 bases, leaving 5 bases of the junction unmatched. Germline CDR1 and CDR2: MRHNA and SNTAGT. As DNA, the CDR3 is TGTGCCAGCAGTTACTGGACAGGGGGCGATTCACCCCTCCACTTT. Its translation is CASSYWTGGDSPLHF.

The gene calls are TRBV6-6 and TRBJ2-2, with a weak D call TRBD1 (6 bases). The germline V gene has CDR1 MNHNY and CDR2 SVGAGI (reference sequence). The germline V and J ends were trimmed by 7 bases and 3 bases, with 18 bases remaining between them. CDR3 length: 16 residues. The CDR3 sequence: CASTLSGRGDTGELFF. The DNA of the CDR3 is TGTGCCAGCACCTTATCCGGCAGGGGAGACACCGGGGAGCTGTTTTTT.

V and J are TRBV4-1 and TRBJ2-1, with 12 bases matching TRBD2. J lost 7 bases, V lost 6 bases, and 7 bases had no gene match. Germline CDR1 reads MGHRA; CDR2 reads YSYEKL. The CDR3 has 15 residues. CDR3 amino acids: CASRSVTSGGNEQFF. CDR3 in DNA: TGCGCCAGCAGATCGGTTACTAGCGGGGGGAATGAGCAGTTCTTC.

The V gene is TRBV6-5, the J gene TRBJ2-7; 7 nucleotides line up with TRBD2. Germline V gives CDR1 MNHEY, CDR2 SVGAGI. This CDR3 spans 12 amino acids. V dropped 6 bases and J dropped 5; count of bases not matched to a gene: 4. The CDR3: CASSPGRDEQYF. In nucleotides, the CDR3 is TGTGCCAGCAGCCCTGGGAGGGACGAGCAGTACTTC.